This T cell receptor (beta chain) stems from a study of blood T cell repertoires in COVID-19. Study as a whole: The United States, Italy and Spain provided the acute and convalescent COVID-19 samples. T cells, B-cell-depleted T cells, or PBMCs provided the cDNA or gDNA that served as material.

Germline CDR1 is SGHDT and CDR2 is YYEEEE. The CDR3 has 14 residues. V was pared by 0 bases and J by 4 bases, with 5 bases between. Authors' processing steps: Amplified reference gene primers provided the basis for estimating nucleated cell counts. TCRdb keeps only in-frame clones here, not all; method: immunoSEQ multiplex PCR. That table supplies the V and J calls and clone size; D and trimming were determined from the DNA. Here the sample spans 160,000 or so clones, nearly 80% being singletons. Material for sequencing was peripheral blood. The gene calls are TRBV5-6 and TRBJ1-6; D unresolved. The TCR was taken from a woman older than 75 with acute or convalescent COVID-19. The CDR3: CASSLDSYNSPLHF. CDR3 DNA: TGTGCCAGCAGCTTGGACAGTTATAATTCACCCCTCCACTTT.